The 14 T cell receptor beta chains reported below all come from one sample, sequenced in a study of PD-1 blockade in classical Hodgkin lymphoma. The method was immunoSEQ multiplex PCR; TCRdb's version includes in-frame clones alone and lacks a portion of them. The profile shows about 44,000 clones, around two thirds of them singletons. Time point meaning: cycle 4 day 1 (C4D1), after around six weeks of nivolumab. In every patient, relapse followed autologous stem cell transplantation, while exposure to brentuximab vedotin differed. Sample: peripheral blood mononuclear cells (PBMCs), taken before the fourth cycle of nivolumab. The receptors were gathered from a human donor with classical Hodgkin lymphoma.

This clone was counted between two and nine times. The V gene is TRBV30, the J gene TRBJ2-1; TRBD1 matches at 7 bases. Looked up from germline, CDR1 is GTSNPN and CDR2 is SVGIG (reference sequence). V shed 0 bases, J shed 11 bases, and the junction held 4 bases outside the gene matches. The CDR3 length is 12 residues. CDR3 nucleotides: TGTGCCTGGAGTGTATCGGGACAGCAGCAGTTCTTC. Its protein product is CAWSVSGQQQFF.

The chain employs TRBV30 and TRBJ2-7, with TRBD1 matching over 7 bases. Germline-derived CDR1 and CDR2 are GTSNPN and SVGIG (reference sequence). The V gene end was trimmed by 1 base and the J gene end by 3 bases; junction bases not matched to a gene: 9. The CDR3 runs to 15 residues. The CDR3 here is CAWSGSRDRYYEQYF. The DNA of the CDR3 is TGTGCCTGGAGTGGCAGCCGGGACAGATACTACGAGCAGTACTTC.

V usage is TRBV6-5 and J usage is TRBJ1-4, with D tentatively TRBD1 (6 bases). The V end was cut by 10 bases, the J end by 7 bases, with 13 bases between. Germline-derived CDR1 and CDR2 are MNHEY and SVGAGI. This CDR3 has 12 residues. The CDR3 coding sequence is TGTGCCACCAGGGGATATGGTGAAAAACTGTTTTTT. This gives the protein CATRGYGEKLFF.

Ten or more counts support this clone. The genes are TRBV9 and TRBJ1-4; TRBD1 matches at 8 bases. Germline V gene lookup returns CDR1 SGDLS and CDR2 YYNGEE. V shed 2 bases, J shed 8 bases, and the junction held 8 bases outside the gene matches. The CDR3 spans 15 residues. CDR3 bases: TGTGCCAGCAGCGTGGATCAGGGGGCTAGAGAAAAACTGTTTTTT. Its protein product is CASSVDQGAREKLFF.

This chain links TRBV27 with TRBJ2-2; TRBD2 might be the D (5 bases). The germline V gene has CDR1 MNHEY and CDR2 SMNVEV (reference sequence). V lost 2 bases and J 2 bases, leaving 9 bases between the germline ends. The CDR3 has 15 amino acids. CDR3 nucleotide sequence: TGTGCCAGCAGTTTAGAGGGCAGAAACACCGGGGAGCTGTTTTTT. It is translated as CASSLEGRNTGELFF.

The genes are TRBV5-5 and TRBJ2-7; 8 nucleotides line up with TRBD1. Germline V lookup: CDR1 SGHKS, CDR2 YYEKEE (reference sequence). J lost 1 base, V lost 1 base, and 4 bases had no gene match. This CDR3 has 15 residues. The CDR3 is CASSLRGQGSYEQYF. CDR3 sequence (DNA): TGTGCCAGCAGCTTGCGAGGACAGGGATCCTACGAGCAGTACTTC.

The chain couples TRBV7-2 to TRBJ2-2, with 10 nucleotides matching TRBD2. Germline V gene data show CDR1 as SGHTA and CDR2 as FQGNSA. Unmatched junction bases numbered 10, after V lost 3 bases and J lost 3 bases. The CDR3 is 18 amino acids. The CDR3 here is CASSFASGGVAYTGELFF. The CDR3 nucleotides are TGTGCCAGCAGCTTTGCGAGCGGGGGGGTCGCGTACACCGGGGAGCTGTTTTTT.

This clone was seen a few times. The rearrangement uses TRBV7-9 and TRBJ1-1; D call uncertain. This CDR3 spans 13 amino acids. The germline gives CDR1 SEHNR, CDR2 FQNEAQ (reference sequence). Between the trimmed V and J ends, which lost 2 bases and 6 bases, there was a span of 10 bases. The CDR3, as DNA: TGTGCCAGCAGCTTAAACCCCATGTCTGAAGCTTTCTTT. Protein: CASSLNPMSEAFF. The complete variable domain, with remaining parts taken from reference TRBV7-9 and TRBJ1-1, reads DTGVSQNPRHKITKRGQNVTFRCDPISEHNRLYWYRQTLGQGPEFLTYFQNEAQLEKSRLLSDRFSAERPKGSFSTLEIQRTEQGDSAMYLCASSLNPMSEAFFGQGTRLTVV.

This chain joins TRBV9 and TRBJ2-1, with a tentative D call TRBD1 (6 bases). Trimming stripped 4 bases from V and 2 bases from J, with 16 bases between. The germline V gene has CDR1 SGDLS and CDR2 YYNGEE. The CDR3 loop spans 16 amino acids. In DNA, the CDR3 is TGTGCCAGCAGCTCCAGTTCATGGACAGCCTACAATGAGCAGTTCTTC. Its protein product is CASSSSSWTAYNEQFF.

This chain joins TRBV10-3 and TRBJ2-5, with TRBD1 as a possible D gene (7 bases). The V and J ends lost 4 bases and 5 bases respectively, with 11 bases between them. Per germline, CDR1 ENHRY and CDR2 SYGVKD. The length of the CDR3 is 13 residues. The CDR3 DNA is TGTGCCATCAGTGCAGGGGGGTATGAGACCCAGTACTTC. Protein: CAISAGGYETQYF.

V gene TRBV7-2 combines with J gene TRBJ1-4; TRBD1 is a possible D gene (5 bases). V lost 1 base and J 5 bases, leaving 11 bases between the germline ends. Germline V gives CDR1 SGHTA, CDR2 FQGNSA. The CDR3 consists of 15 residues. For the CDR3, the DNA is TGTGCCAGCAGCTTAGACGGGACCCCGAATGAAAAACTGTTTTTT. Translated, it gives CASSLDGTPNEKLFF.

CDR3 sequence reads: CASSPDRASGTQYF. CDR3 nucleotide sequence: TGTGCCAGCAGTCCGGACAGGGCCAGCGGGACCCAGTACTTC. The V call is TRBV6-5, the J call TRBJ2-5, with 8 bases lining up with TRBD1. The trim removed 5 bases at V and 7 bases at J, leaving 9 bases unmatched. Per germline, CDR1 MNHEY and CDR2 SVGAGI. The CDR3 is made up of 14 amino acids.

The J gene is TRBJ1-1, the V gene TRBV29-1, with a possible D match to TRBD1 (5 bases). The V gene lost 6 bases and the J gene lost 0 bases, with 20 bases spanning the gap. The CDR3 spans 16 residues. Germline V CDR1 and CDR2: SQVTM, ANQGSEA. DNA for the CDR3: TGCAGCGTCGGGGGGACGGGATTCCCCATGAACACTGAAGCTTTCTTT. Its protein product is CSVGGTGFPMNTEAFF.

The V call is TRBV5-1, the J call TRBJ2-3; no reliable D call. CDR3 length equals 11 residues. The V end lost 5 bases, the J end lost 7 bases, and 8 bases lay between the germline ends. Germline V gene data show CDR1 as SGHRS and CDR2 as YFSETQ. CDR3 residues: CASSGPYTQYF. CDR3 DNA: TGCGCCAGCAGTGGCCCCTATACGCAGTATTTT. Using reference TRBV5-1 and TRBJ2-3 for the parts outside the CDR3, the full variable domain is KAGVTQTPRYLIKTRGQQVTLSCSPISGHRSVSWYQQTPGQGLQFLFEYFSETQRNKGNFPGRFSGRQFSNSRSEMNVSTLELGDSALYLCASSGPYTQYFGPGTRLTVL.